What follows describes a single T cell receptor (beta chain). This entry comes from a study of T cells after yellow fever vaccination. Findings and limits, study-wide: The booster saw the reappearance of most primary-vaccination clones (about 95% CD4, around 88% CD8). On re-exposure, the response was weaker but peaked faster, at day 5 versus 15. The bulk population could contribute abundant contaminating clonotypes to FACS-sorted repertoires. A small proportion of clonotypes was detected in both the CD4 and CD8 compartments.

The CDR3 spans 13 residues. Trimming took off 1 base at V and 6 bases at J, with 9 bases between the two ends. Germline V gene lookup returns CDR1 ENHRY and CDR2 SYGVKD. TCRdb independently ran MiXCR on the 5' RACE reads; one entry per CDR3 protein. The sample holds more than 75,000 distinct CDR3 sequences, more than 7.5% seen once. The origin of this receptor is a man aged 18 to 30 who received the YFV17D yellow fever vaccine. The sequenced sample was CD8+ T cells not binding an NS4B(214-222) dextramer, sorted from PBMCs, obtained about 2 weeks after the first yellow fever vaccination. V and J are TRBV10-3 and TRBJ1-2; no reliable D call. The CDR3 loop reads CAISEYGIHGYTF. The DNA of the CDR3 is TGTGCCATCAGTGAGTACGGGATACATGGCTACACCTTC.